This T cell receptor (beta chain) stems from a study of identical twins. About this clonotype: The antigen is unknown.

TCRdb reanalysed the 5' RACE reads using MiXCR and keeps one entry per CDR3 protein. The profile covers roughly 770,000 distinct CDR3 sequences, with roughly 18% appearing a single time and over 10% taken by the ten largest. Overall study findings and caveats: Model-predicted out-of-frame TCR alpha sharing fell below observed values in monozygotic twins.

The germline V gene has CDR1 MNHNY and CDR2 SVGAGI (reference sequence). This CDR3 region has 10 residues. V shed 9 bases and J shed 8 bases, with 7 bases lying between them. Another study also made use of these data, one on T cells expressing NK-cell markers. As reported in that work: It was from sorted CD3+CD56+NKG2C+, CD3+CD56+NKG2C- and CD3+CD56-NKG2C+ T cells that TCR beta repertoires came. Seven sequenced donors out of eight were HCMV-seropositive, one seronegative.

The clonotype comes from a woman aged 18 to 35 in good health. Sequencing was done on a sample of PBMCs. The chain carries TRBV6-6 and TRBJ1-4; D remains ambiguous. For the CDR3, the DNA is TGTGCCAGTGGGTACGAAAAACTGTTTTTT. Translated, it gives CASGYEKLFF.